What follows describes a single T cell receptor (beta chain). Its antigen target is currently unknown. No qualities accompany the bases; no much larger clone lies one base away. Amplification of TCR beta CDR3 regions was carried out from RNA transcripts. For the first round of RT-PCR on the TCR CDR3, the HTBI primer set was used together with the Qiagen OneStep RT-PCR kit. A second multiplex PCR round built the libraries, followed by size selection and purification. The libraries were sequenced on an Illumina HiSeq2000 using paired-end 100 bp reads. In the source study's methods: SOAPnuke was used to process the raw data, throwing out any read that contained adapters or uncalled bases, had a mean Phred below 15, or lacked an exact constant-primer or identifier match. COPE v1.2.5 was used to merge the high-quality paired reads, and each unique nucleotide sequence was defined as a clonotype. MiTCR v1.1 was used to align the clonotypes against IMGT TRBV, TRBD and TRBJ reference segments. The analysis included only V-J combinations with a frequency above 0.0001, which together covered more than 99% of the repertoires. A TCS score was defined as the ratio between F50 (clonal expansion) and ExV (chaos), using BLOSUM62-based TCRdist between CDR3 peptides within each V-J. Welch's t-statistics and random forest reduced just over 500 V-J features to roughly 13, which were used in a naive Bayes classifier (R e1071). TCRdb reanalyzed the raw reads on its own, using fastp at Q25 for trimming and MiXCR for clone calling, and kept in-frame beta chains. Merged by CDR3 protein, the rows form single entries marked with the most common genes and DNA. TCRdb, rather than the study authors, made the V and J calls. The table for this sample lists hundreds of thousands of distinct CDR3 sequences; roughly 21% of them were counted only once. The ten most abundant clones make up roughly 47% of the sample.

This sample stems from a study of T cells in Graves' hyperthyroidism and ophthalmopathy (dated by TCRdb to the late 2010s). Notes on the research overall: Peripheral blood samples were taken at the time of initial diagnosis, prior to any treatment. The paper describes TCR Vbeta CDR3 sequencing of 120 to 150 peripheral blood samples, made up of under 50 ophthalmopathy patients, around 73 hyperthyroidism patients and 17 progressor patients. After sampling, hyperthyroidism patients received methimazole starting at 30 mg daily, and ophthalmopathy patients received high-dose intravenous methylprednisolone. To identify distinguishing TCR V-J signatures, a discovery cohort of some 100 patients was used, comprising 43 with Graves' ophthalmopathy and 57 with stable Graves' hyperthyroidism. In addition, the study compared T-cell repertoires in thyroid tissue and in blood from about six Graves' hyperthyroidism patients. An independent validation cohort of some 18 hyperthyroidism patients and about 15 patients who later progressed to ophthalmopathy tested prospective prediction of ophthalmopathy. The roughly 100 discovery patients were randomly divided into training and test sets at a 7:3 ratio.

The CDR3 contains 15 residues, cysteine and phenylalanine counted. Only the CDR3 part of the read is kept: 45 bases, read in frame from the first base. After removal of 3 bases from V and 3 bases from J, the junction retains 9 bases not matched to a gene. The germline V gene (reference sequence) sets CDR1 to GTSNPN and CDR2 to SVGIG. In the ophthalmopathy patients, disease was moderately to severely active, with a Clinical Activity Score of 3 or more, a NOSPECS grade of 4 or more, and a duration of less than 3 months. Patients with uncontrolled infections, other autoimmune diseases, pregnancy or lactation were excluded. Diagnoses relied on clinical symptoms, serum thyroxine and TRAb, thyroid ultrasound and orbital computed tomography. Ficoll-Paque density gradient centrifugation was used to isolate PBMCs from under 11 ml of fresh peripheral blood. Total RNA was extracted with Trizol reagent, and quality was checked on an Agilent 2100 Bioanalyzer.

What the research found in general, with its limitations: Most expanded thyroid clonotypes (frequency above 0.001) were also detected in blood, a finding suggesting that blood repertoires may reflect thyroid immune responses. A model built on a 13 V-J signature distinguished ophthalmopathy from stable hyperthyroidism, reaching around 87% sensitivity and approximately 83% specificity in cross-validation and 80%/75% in testing. In validation, the model predicted progression to ophthalmopathy with about 71% sensitivity and around 72% specificity, a median of about six months before onset. No statistical method was used to set the sample size in advance, and investigators knew the group allocation.

This receptor chain uses TRBV30 and TRBJ2-5, with 8 middle bases fitting TRBD1. Material: blood. This clonotype was sampled from a man aged 40-49 years with Graves' ophthalmopathy. For the CDR3, the sequence is CAWRGLGQAEETQYF. At the DNA level, the sequence is TGTGCCTGGAGGGGGTTGGGACAGGCCGAAGAGACCCAGTACTTC.